The clone carrying this T cell receptor (beta chain) has a count of ten or more. This sample's time point: sample taken at primary tumor resection. The source of the sample is a study of spatial heterogeneity in lung cancer. CDR1 is SGHDT, CDR2 YYEEEE, per germline. V gave up 2 bases and J gave up 1 base, with 10 bases separating them. The CDR3 contains 14 residues. A unique molecular identifier was carried by every single TCR cDNA molecule. Each CDR3 protein is one row after TCRdb ran MiXCR on the 5' RACE reads. The data contain just over 75,000 distinct CDR3 sequences, around 7.3% of them singletons.

The chain joins TRBV5-6 to TRBJ2-7; a weak D match, TRBD1 (6 bases). The sequenced sample was PBMCs, obtained at surgery. The clonotype was recovered from a male donor with early-stage non-small cell lung cancer. The CDR3 DNA sequence: TGTGCCAGCAGCTTCCTGACAGGTTCCTACGAGCAGTACTTC. This sequence encodes CASSFLTGSYEQYF.